This T cell receptor beta chain is from a study of blood T cell repertoires in COVID-19. Study summary: COVID-19 samples collected from the United States, Italy and Spain covered acute and convalescent phases.

Generated by immunoSEQ multiplex PCR, the TCRdb table keeps only in-frame clones and is missing some. The sample includes approximately 440,000 clones, roughly 87% of them seen just once. V dropped 2 bases and J dropped 7 bases, with 18 bases sitting between them. Germline V CDR1 and CDR2: SGHTA, FQGNSA. The CDR3 has 16 amino acids. This sequence originates from a woman aged 18-29 years who had recovered from COVID-19. Material for sequencing was PBMCs or T cells enriched from blood (not recorded which). The rearrangement links TRBV7-2 to TRBJ1-5; TRBD1 is a possible D gene (5 bases). This chain's CDR3 is CASSLSSPAAGQPQHF. CDR3 DNA sequence: TGTGCCAGCAGCTTAAGTTCGCCAGCCGCAGGGCAGCCCCAGCATTTT.